This T cell receptor (beta chain) originates from a study of T cell repertoires in cytomegalovirus infection. The overall study: Evidence of both CMV infection and a matching HLA type came from public TCR beta signatures. Findings and caveats of the study: Dominating the ex vivo response were TCR beta clonotypes that were CMV-specific and HLA-C-restricted. Cumulated frequencies of public TCR beta families served to identify carriers of CMV plus the relevant HLA.

Concerning this clonotype: As yet, its antigen is unknown.

TCRdb reprocessed the reads via MiXCR and lists one record per CDR3 protein. The data show over 450,000 distinct CDR3 sequences, with 10% to 12% seen just once and roughly 10% held by the top ten. V was clipped by 0 bases and J by 0 bases; unmatched bases: 7. The CDR3 loop spans 17 amino acids. Germline lookup yields CDR1 LGHNA and CDR2 YNFKEQ. The sequencing input was PBMCs. The V gene is TRBV4-2, the J gene TRBJ2-7; the match to TRBD2 covers 8 bases. The source is a human donor in good health (CMV status not recorded). Some clones in this sample may be carry-over from other donors' samples. The CDR3 sequence is CASSQDSGSGVSYEQYF. The CDR3 coding sequence is TGTGCCAGCAGCCAAGATTCGGGTAGCGGGGTCTCCTACGAGCAGTACTTC.